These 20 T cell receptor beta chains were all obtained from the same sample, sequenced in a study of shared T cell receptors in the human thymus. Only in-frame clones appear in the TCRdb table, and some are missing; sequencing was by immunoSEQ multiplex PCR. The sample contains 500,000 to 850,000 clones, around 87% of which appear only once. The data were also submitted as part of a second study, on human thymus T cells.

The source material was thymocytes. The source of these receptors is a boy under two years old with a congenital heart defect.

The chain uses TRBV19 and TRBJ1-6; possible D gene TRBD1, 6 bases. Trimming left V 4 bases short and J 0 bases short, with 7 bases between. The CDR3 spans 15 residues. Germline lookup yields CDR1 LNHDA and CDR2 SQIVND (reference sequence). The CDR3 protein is CASSRGPSYNSPLHF. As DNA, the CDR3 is TGTGCCAGTAGTAGGGGGCCCTCCTATAATTCACCCCTCCACTTT.

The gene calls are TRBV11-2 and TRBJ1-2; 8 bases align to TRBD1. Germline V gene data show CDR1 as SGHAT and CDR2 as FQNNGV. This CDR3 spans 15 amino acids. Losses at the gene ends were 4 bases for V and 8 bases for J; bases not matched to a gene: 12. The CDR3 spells CASSSRQGPSRGYTF. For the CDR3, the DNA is TGTGCCAGCAGCTCCCGACAGGGGCCATCTAGGGGCTACACCTTC.

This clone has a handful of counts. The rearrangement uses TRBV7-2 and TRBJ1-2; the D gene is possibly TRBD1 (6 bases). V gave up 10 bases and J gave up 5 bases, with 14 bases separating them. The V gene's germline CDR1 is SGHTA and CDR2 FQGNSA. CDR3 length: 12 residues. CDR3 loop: CATYTGLYGYTF. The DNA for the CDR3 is TGTGCCACTTATACAGGGTTATATGGCTACACCTTC.

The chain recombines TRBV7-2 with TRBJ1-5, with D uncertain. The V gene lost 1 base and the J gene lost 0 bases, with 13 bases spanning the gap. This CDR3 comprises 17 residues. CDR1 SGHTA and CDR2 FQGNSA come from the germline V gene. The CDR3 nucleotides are TGTGCCAGCAGCTTAGTCGGAGAGCTGTATAGCAATCAGCCCCAGCATTTT. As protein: CASSLVGELYSNQPQHF.

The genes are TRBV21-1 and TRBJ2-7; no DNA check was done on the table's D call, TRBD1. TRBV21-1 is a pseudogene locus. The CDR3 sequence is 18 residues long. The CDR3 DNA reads TGTGCCAGCAGCAAAGGGGTCCGCGGACAGGGGGCAGCCTACGAGCAGTACTTC. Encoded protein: CASSKGVRGQGAAYEQYF.

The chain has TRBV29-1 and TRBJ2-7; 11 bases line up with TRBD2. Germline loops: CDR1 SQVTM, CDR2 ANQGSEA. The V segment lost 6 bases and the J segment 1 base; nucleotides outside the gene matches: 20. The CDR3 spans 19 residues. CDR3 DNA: TGCAGCGTAAAATATATCGAGGCATCCGGACTAGCGGGTTCCTACGAGCAGTACTTC. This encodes CSVKYIEASGLAGSYEQYF.

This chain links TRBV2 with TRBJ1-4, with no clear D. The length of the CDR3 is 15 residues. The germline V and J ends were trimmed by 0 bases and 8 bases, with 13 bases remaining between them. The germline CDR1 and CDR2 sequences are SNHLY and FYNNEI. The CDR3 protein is CASSEAPGIREKLFF. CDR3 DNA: TGTGCCAGCAGTGAAGCTCCCGGGATACGGGAAAAACTGTTTTTT. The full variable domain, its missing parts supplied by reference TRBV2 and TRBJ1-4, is EPEVTQTPSHQVTQMGQEVILRCVPISNHLYFYWYRQILGQKVEFLVSFYNNEISEKSEIFDDQFSVERPDGSNFTLKIRSTKLEDSAMYFCASSEAPGIREKLFFGSGTQLSVL.

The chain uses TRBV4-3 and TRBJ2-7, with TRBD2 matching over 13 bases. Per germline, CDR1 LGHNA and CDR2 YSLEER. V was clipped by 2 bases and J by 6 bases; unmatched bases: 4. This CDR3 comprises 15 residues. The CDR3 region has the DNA TGCGCCAGCAGCCAACAACTAGCGGGGGGGCTCGAGCAGTACTTC. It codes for CASSQQLAGGLEQYF.

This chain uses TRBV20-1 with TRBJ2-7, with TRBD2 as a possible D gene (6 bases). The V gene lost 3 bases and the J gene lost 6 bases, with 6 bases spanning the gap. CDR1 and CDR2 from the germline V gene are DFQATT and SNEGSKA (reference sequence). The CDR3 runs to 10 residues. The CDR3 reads CSASGSEQYF. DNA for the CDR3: TGCAGTGCTAGCGGGAGCGAGCAGTACTTC.

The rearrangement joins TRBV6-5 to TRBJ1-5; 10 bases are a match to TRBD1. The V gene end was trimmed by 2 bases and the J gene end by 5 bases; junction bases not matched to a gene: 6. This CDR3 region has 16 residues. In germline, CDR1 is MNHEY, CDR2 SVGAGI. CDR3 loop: CASSYHPTGGHQPQHF. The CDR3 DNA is TGTGCCAGCAGTTACCACCCGACAGGGGGCCATCAGCCCCAGCATTTT.

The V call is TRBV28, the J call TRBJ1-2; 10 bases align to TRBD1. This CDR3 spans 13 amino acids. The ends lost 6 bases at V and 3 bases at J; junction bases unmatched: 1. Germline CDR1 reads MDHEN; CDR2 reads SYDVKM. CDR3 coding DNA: TGTGCCAGCAGGGGGACAGGGGACTATGGCTACACCTTC. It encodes CASRGTGDYGYTF.

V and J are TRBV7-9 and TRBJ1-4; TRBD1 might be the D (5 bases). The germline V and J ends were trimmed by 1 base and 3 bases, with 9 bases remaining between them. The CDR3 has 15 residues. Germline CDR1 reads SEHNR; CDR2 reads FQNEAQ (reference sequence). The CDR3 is CASSLGRGPNEKLFF. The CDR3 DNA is TGTGCCAGCAGCTTAGGGAGGGGCCCTAATGAAAAACTGTTTTTT. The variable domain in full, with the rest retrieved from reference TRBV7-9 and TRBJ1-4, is DTGVSQNPRHKITKRGQNVTFRCDPISEHNRLYWYRQTLGQGPEFLTYFQNEAQLEKSRLLSDRFSAERPKGSFSTLEIQRTEQGDSAMYLCASSLGRGPNEKLFFGSGTQLSVL.

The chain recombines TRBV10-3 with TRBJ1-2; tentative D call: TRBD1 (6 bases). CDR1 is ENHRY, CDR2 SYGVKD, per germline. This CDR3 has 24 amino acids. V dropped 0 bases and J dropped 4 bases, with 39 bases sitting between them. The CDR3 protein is CAISESRGGSRNYGYYLGRYGYTF. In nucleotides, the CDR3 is TGTGCCATCAGTGAGTCTAGGGGGGGCAGTCGTAACTATGGCTACTACCTAGGGCGCTATGGCTACACCTTC.

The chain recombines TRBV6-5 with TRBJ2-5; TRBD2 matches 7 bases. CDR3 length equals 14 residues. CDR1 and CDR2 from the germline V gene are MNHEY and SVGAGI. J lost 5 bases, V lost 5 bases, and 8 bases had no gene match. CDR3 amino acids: CASSGGGAPETQYF. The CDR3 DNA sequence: TGTGCCAGCAGTGGGGGAGGGGCTCCGGAGACCCAGTACTTC.

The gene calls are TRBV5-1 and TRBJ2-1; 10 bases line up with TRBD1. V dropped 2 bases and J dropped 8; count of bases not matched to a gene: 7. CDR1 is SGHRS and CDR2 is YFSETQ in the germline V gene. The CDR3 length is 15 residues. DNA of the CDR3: TGCGCCAGCAGCTTACCTGGGACAGGGGAGGATGAGCAGTTCTTC. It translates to CASSLPGTGEDEQFF.

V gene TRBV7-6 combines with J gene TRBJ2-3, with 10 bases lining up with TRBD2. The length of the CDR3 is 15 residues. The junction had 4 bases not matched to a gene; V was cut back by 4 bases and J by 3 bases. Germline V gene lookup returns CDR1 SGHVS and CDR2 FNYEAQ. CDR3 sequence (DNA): TGTGCCAGCAGCTCAGGACTAGCGGATACAGATACGCAGTATTTT. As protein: CASSSGLADTDTQYF.

The CDR3 region has the DNA TGTGCCCACAGCAAGGCAGATACGCAGTATTTT. It encodes CAHSKADTQYF. This chain joins TRBV28 and TRBJ2-3; no firm D call. There are 11 residues in the CDR3. V lost 11 bases, J lost 4 bases, and 10 bases lay in between. Looked up from germline, CDR1 is MDHEN and CDR2 is SYDVKM.

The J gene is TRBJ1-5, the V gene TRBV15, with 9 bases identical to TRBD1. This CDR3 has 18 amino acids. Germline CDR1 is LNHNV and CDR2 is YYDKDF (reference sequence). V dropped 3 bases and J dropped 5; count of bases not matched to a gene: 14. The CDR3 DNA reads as TGTGCCACCAGCAGGGGTCCGGGACAGGGTAAATTTTATCAGCCCCAGCATTTT. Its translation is CATSRGPGQGKFYQPQHF.

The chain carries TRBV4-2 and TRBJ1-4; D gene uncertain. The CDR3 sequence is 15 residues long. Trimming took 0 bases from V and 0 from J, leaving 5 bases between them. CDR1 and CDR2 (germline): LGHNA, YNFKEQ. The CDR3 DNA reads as TGTGCCAGCAGCCAAGACAGATCAACTAATGAAAAACTGTTTTTT. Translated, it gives CASSQDRSTNEKLFF.

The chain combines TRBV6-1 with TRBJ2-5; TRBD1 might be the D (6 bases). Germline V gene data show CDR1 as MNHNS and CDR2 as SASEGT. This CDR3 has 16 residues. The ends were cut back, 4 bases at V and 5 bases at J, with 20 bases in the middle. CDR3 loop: CASSGENDRPGETQYF. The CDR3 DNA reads TGTGCCAGCAGTGGCGAGAATGACAGGCCTGGGGAGACCCAGTACTTC.